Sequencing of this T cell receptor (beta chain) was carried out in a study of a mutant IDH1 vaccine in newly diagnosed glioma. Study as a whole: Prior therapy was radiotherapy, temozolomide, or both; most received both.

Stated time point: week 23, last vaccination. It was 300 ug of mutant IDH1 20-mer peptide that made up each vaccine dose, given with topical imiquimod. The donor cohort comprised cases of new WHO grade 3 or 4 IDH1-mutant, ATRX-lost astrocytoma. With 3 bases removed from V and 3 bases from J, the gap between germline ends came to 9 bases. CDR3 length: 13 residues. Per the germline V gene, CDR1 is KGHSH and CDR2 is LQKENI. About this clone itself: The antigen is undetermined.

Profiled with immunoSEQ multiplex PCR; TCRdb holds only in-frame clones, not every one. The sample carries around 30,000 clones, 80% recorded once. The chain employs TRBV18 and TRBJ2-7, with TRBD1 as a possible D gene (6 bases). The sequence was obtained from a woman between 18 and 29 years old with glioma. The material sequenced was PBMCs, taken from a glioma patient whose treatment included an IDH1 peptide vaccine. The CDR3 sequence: CASSPAGVYEQYF. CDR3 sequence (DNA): TGTGCCAGCTCACCGGCAGGGGTCTACGAGCAGTACTTC.